A selection of T cell receptor beta chains follows, all from one sample in a study of blood T cells in healthy people across ages. TCRdb re-called the 5' RACE reads through MiXCR, storing one row per CDR3 protein. The sample has 600,000 to 850,000 distinct CDR3 sequences, 20% to 25% seen once. The same specimen was also included in a second study, on T cells of mothers and their children.

Sequenced sample: blood. These receptors were taken from a boy aged 10-17 years in good health. The conserved cysteine and the conserved F or W are not part of the CDR3 here.

CDR3 length,J gene,V gene,CDR3 protein
14,-,TRBV12-3/TRBV12-4,ASSLTSGRSTRGQY
13,TRBJ2-7,TRBV7-8,ASSSYRDYTYEQY
16,-,TRBV20-1,SAKESWTAVFSYNEQF
18,TRBJ2-3,TRBV29-1,SVEDPGTSGGAVSTDTQY
13,-,TRBV5-1,ASSRVGGGNNEQF
11,TRBJ1-2,TRBV13,ASSLKGYYGYT
12,TRBJ1-1,TRBV5-1,ASSRDGTNTEAF
13,TRBJ2-2,TRBV12-3/TRBV12-4,ASNNQGQDTGELF
16,TRBJ2-1,TRBV19,ASSIRGGYTGSYNEQF
12,TRBJ2-7,TRBV4-2,ASSPRQKPYEQY
15,TRBJ2-2,TRBV5-6,ASSLVWRVNDTGELF
15,TRBJ1-1,TRBV12-3/TRBV12-4,ASTRAGTGFIYTEAF
15,-,TRBV28,ASSLPGTDSFYNEQF
11,TRBJ1-2,TRBV7-7,ASSLLSPGGYT
17,TRBJ1-5,TRBV2,ASSGRSWTDFFGNQPQH
11,TRBJ2-5,TRBV2,ASSEYRGGTQY
13,TRBJ2-1,TRBV6-2/TRBV6-3,ASSYGPGVYNEQF
13,TRBJ2-5,TRBV9,ASSVAGVRGETQY
16,TRBJ1-6,TRBV15,ATSRVSGQGSYNSPLH
13,TRBJ1-5,TRBV5-6,ASSLGPTQNQPQH
12,TRBJ2-3,TRBV6-2/TRBV6-3,APSPCESTDTQY
14,TRBJ2-5,TRBV7-2,ASSLGTGDKEETQY
14,TRBJ2-5,TRBV7-2,ASSSLPGAWVETQY
11,TRBJ1-1,TRBV20-1,SARVFRGSEAF
12,TRBJ2-6,TRBV12-3/TRBV12-4,ASSSGTGANVLT
13,TRBJ2-3,TRBV10-2,ASTDTKTGTDTQY
17,TRBJ2-3,TRBV10-3,AISDPPGLAGVSTDTQY
9,TRBJ1-2,TRBV4-2,ASSQEQGYT
11,TRBJ2-1,TRBV4-3,ASSRPPSNEQF
12,TRBJ2-5,TRBV7-9,ASSSDLGQETQY
16,TRBJ2-3,TRBV7-3,ASSLTPGFWGLTDTQY
12,TRBJ1-5,TRBV28,ASRAQGAGQPQH
13,TRBJ2-7,TRBV10-3,AISESPGSSYEQY